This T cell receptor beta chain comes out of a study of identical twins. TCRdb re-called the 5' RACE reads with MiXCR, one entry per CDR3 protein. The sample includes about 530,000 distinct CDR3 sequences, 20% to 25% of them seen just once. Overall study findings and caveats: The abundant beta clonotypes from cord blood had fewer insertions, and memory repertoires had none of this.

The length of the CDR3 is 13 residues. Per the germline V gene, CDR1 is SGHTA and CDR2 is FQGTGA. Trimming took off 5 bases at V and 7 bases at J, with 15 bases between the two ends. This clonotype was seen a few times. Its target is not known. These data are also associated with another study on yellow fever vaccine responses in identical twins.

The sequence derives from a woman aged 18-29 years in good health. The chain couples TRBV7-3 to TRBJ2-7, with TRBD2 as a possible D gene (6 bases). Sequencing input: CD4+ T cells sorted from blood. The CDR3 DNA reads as TGTGCCAGCAGCGAAGGGACCGGGGGAGAGCAGTACTTC. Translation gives CASSEGTGGEQYF.